This TCR beta chain was observed in a study of blood T cell repertoires in COVID-19. Turning to the study itself: Sites in the United States, Italy and Spain provided acute and convalescent COVID-19 samples. PBMCs, B-cell-depleted T cells, or T cells were the source of the cDNA or gDNA that made up the material.

Only one count was recorded for this clone. Assay: immunoSEQ multiplex PCR; the TCRdb copy retains only in-frame clones and omits some. The sample has about 190,000 clones, nearly 85% seen once. The CDR3 has 15 amino acids. J was trimmed by 3 bases and V by 4 bases; bases with no gene match: 9. Germline assignment: CDR1 SGHRS and CDR2 YFSETQ. The sequence derives from a woman between 25 and 40 years old with acute or convalescent COVID-19. The rearrangement joins TRBV5-1 to TRBJ2-7; 8 positions agree with TRBD1. The sample was peripheral blood. CDR3 loop: CASSRAGTGGYEQYF. In DNA, the CDR3 is TGCGCCAGCAGCCGTGCCGGGACAGGAGGCTACGAGCAGTACTTC.